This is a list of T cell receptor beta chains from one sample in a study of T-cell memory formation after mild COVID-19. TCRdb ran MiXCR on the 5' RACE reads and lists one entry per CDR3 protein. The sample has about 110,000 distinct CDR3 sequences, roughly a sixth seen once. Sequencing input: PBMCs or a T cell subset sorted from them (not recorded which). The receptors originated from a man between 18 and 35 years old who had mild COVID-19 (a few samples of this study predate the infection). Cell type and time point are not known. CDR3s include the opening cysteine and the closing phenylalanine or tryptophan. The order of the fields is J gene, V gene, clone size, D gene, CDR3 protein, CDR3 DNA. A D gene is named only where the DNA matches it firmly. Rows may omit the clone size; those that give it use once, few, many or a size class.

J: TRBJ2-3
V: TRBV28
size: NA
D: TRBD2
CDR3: CASSLRLSGDRTDTQYF
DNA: TGTGCCAGCAGTTTGAGGCTGAGCGGGGACCGCACAGATACGCAGTATTTT

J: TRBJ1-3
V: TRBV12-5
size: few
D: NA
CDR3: CAPPAKKHSSGNTIYF
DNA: TGTGCACCACCCGCTAAAAAACATAGCTCTGGAAACACCATATATTTT

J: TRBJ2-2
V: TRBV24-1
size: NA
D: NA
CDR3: CATSDLLTGELFF
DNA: TGTGCCACCAGTGATTTGCTCACCGGGGAGCTGTTTTTT

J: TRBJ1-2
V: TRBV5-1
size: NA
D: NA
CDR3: CASSLGPGTSNYGYTF
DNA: TGCGCCAGCAGCTTGGGCCCCGGGACGTCTAACTATGGCTACACCTTC

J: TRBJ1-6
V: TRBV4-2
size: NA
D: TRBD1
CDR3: CASSQEGVRAGGPNSPLHF
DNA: TGTGCCAGCAGCCAAGAAGGTGTAAGGGCAGGGGGCCCTAATTCACCCCTCCACTTT

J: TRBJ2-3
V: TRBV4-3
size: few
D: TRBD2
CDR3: CASSLLSGGADTQYF
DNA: TGCGCCAGCAGCTTACTTAGCGGGGGGGCAGATACGCAGTATTTT

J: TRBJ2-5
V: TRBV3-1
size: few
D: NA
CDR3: CASSQGARSSYF
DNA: TGTGCCAGCAGCCAAGGGGCCCGGAGTTCGTACTTC

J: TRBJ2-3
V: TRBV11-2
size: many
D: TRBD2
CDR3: CASSLGTSGGDTQYF
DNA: TGTGCCAGCAGCTTAGGGACTAGCGGGGGAGATACGCAGTATTTT

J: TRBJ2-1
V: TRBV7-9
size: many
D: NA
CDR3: CASSLVTEQFF
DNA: TGTGCCAGCAGCTTGGTGACAGAGCAGTTCTTC

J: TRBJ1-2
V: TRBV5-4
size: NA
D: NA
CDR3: CASSFQTGKVYTF
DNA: TGTGCCAGCAGCTTTCAGACAGGCAAGGTCTACACCTTC

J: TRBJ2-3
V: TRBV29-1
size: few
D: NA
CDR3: CSVGGVGADTQYF
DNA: TGCAGCGTCGGGGGCGTTGGTGCAGATACGCAGTATTTT

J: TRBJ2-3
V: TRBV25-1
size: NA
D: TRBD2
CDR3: CASSDLSGADTQYF
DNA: TGTGCCAGCAGTGATCTTAGCGGGGCAGATACGCAGTATTTT

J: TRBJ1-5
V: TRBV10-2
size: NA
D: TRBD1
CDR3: CASSGYNFRGTGRNQPQHF
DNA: TGCGCCAGCAGTGGATATAACTTTAGAGGGACAGGGAGGAATCAGCCCCAGCATTTT

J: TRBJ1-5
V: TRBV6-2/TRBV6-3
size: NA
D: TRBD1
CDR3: CASRADRVNNQPQHF
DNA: TGTGCCAGCAGGGCCGACAGGGTCAACAATCAGCCCCAGCATTTT

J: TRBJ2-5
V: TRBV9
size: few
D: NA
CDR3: CASSVGVGTQYF
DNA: TGTGCCAGCAGCGTAGGAGTGGGGACCCAGTACTTC

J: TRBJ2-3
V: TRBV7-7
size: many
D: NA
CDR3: CASTEADTQYF
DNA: TGTGCCAGCACCGAAGCAGATACGCAGTATTTT

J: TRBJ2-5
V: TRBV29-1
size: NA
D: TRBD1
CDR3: CSAFQGALETQYF
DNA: TGCAGCGCTTTCCAGGGGGCTCTGGAGACCCAGTACTTC

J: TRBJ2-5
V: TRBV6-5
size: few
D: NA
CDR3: CASSYPSGGDQETQYF
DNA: TGTGCCAGCAGTTACCCGTCAGGCGGGGATCAAGAGACCCAGTACTTC

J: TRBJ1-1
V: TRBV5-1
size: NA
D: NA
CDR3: CASRGAGAAMNTEAFF
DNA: TGCGCCAGCAGGGGTGCGGGGGCCGCCATGAACACTGAAGCTTTCTTT

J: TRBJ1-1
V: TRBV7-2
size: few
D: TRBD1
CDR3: CASRDRGRVYTEAFF
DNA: TGTGCCAGCAGAGACAGGGGGCGCGTGTACACTGAAGCTTTCTTT

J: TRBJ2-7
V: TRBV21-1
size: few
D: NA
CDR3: CASIPSGGAAYEQYF
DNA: TGTGCCAGCATACCTAGCGGGGGGGCAGCTTACGAGCAGTACTTC

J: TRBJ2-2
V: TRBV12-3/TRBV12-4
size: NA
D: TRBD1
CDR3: CASSLTGQAGELFF
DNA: TGTGCCAGCAGTTTAACGGGACAGGCCGGGGAGCTGTTTTTT

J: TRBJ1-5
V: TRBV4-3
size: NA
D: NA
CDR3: CASSQGRGDQPQHF
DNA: TGCGCCAGCAGCCAAGGCAGGGGAGATCAGCCCCAGCATTTT

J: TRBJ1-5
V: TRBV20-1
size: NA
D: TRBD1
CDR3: CSARAARGQGTVSNQPQHF
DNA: TGCAGTGCTAGAGCTGCCCGCGGACAGGGAACGGTTAGCAATCAGCCCCAGCATTTT

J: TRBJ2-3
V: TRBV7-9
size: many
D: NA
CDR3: CASSPTTDTQYF
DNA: TGTGCCAGCAGCCCGACAACAGATACGCAGTATTTT

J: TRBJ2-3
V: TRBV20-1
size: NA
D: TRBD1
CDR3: CSARDHRGTDTQYF
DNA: TGCAGTGCTAGAGATCACAGGGGAACAGATACGCAGTATTTT

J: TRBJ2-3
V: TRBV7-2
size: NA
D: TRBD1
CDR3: CASSLVGTGGTDTQYF
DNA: TGTGCCAGCAGCTTAGTAGGGACAGGGGGAACAGATACGCAGTATTTT

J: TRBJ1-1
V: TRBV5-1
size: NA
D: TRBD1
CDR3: CASSPTGARGAFF
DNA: TGCGCCAGCAGCCCCACAGGGGCCCGAGGAGCTTTCTTT

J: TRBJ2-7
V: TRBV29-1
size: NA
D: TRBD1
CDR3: CSVVTGTGAYEQYF
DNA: TGCAGCGTTGTCACCGGGACAGGGGCCTACGAGCAGTACTTC

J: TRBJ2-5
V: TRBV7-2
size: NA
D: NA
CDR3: CASSRAQETQYF
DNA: TGTGCCAGCAGCAGGGCCCAAGAGACCCAGTACTTC

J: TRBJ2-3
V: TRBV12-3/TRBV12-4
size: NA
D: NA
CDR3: CASSLSGGAGTQYF
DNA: TGTGCCAGCAGTTTGAGTGGGGGGGCCGGTACGCAGTATTTT

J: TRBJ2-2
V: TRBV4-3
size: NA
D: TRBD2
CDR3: CASSRTSGGNTGELFF
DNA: TGCGCCAGCAGCCGCACTAGCGGGGGGAACACCGGGGAGCTGTTTTTT

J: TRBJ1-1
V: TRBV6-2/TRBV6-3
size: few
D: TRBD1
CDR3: CATGRDRNEAFF
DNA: TGTGCCACCGGCCGGGACAGAAATGAAGCTTTCTTT